This T cell receptor beta chain emerged from a study of blood T cell repertoires in COVID-19. Across the study: Samples taken during acute and convalescent COVID-19 were collected in the United States, Italy and Spain. In each case, the material was cDNA or gDNA derived from T cells, B-cell-depleted T cells, or PBMCs.

Per the study methods: For nucleated cells, counts were estimated from reference gene primer amplification. Sequencing used immunoSEQ multiplex PCR; TCRdb keeps in-frame clones, though not all of them. The DNA gave D and trimming, while V, J and clone size come from that table. The sample shows 100,000 to 120,000 clones, roughly 80% of them seen only once. The CDR3 has 18 residues. The sequencing input was peripheral blood. The receptor was isolated from a woman aged 55-69 years with acute or convalescent COVID-19. The chain joins TRBV21-1 to TRBJ1-5; the table's D call of TRBD1 was not tested on the DNA. TRBV21-1 is shown as a pseudogene. This CDR3 is CASVHPGTVYRFRQPQHF. DNA for the CDR3: TGTGCCAGCGTACACCCGGGGACAGTCTACCGATTCCGTCAGCCCCAGCATTTT.